Described below is a single TCR beta chain sequence and its context. The germline V and J ends were trimmed by 2 bases and 2 bases, with 13 bases remaining between them. The germline gives CDR1 MNHNS, CDR2 SASEGT. The CDR3 extends over 15 amino acids. Both 60 Vbeta primers and 13 Jbeta primers went into the PCR. Sequencing was performed with immunoSEQ multiplex PCR; in TCRdb, only in-frame clones are kept and a portion is missing. The sample lists some 100,000 clones; more than 75% were seen once. The data belong to a study of cytomegalovirus exposure and HLA in healthy donors. Material for sequencing was PBMCs. The V gene is TRBV6-1, the J gene TRBJ2-7, with D maybe TRBD2 (5 bases). The receptor's source is a woman in her 40s in good health and CMV-seropositive. The CDR3 coding sequence is TGTGCCAGCAGTGAAACCCGGGGTATTCCCTACGAGCAGTACTTC. Translating gives CASSETRGIPYEQYF.